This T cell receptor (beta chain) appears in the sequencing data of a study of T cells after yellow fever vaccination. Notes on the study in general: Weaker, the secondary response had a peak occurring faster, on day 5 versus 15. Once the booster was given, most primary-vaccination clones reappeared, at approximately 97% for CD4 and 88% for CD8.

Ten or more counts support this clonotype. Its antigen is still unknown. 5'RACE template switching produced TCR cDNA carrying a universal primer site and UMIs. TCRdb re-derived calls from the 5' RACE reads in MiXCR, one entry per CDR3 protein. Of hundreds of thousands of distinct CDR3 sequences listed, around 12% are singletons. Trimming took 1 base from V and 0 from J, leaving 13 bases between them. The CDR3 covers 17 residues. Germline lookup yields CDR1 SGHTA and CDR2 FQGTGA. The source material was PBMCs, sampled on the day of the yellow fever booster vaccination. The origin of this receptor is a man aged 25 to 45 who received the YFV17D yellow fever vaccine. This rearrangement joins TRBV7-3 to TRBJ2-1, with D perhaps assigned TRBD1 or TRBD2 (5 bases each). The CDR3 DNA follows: TGTGCCAGCAGCTTAAACGAGGGGTCAAGCTCCTACAATGAGCAGTTCTTC. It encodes CASSLNEGSSSYNEQFF.